This T cell receptor (beta chain) was identified during a study of OX40 agonist ivuxolimab in advanced cancers. Study summary: Patients were roughly 83% male with ages about 23 to 90, mean 60.

Points from the study as a whole: Fewer expanded clones were found on average in CD4+ than in CD8+ T cells.

V was trimmed by 3 bases and J by 6 bases, leaving 15 bases between them. This CDR3 has 15 residues. Germline V gene lookup returns CDR1 SGHDT and CDR2 YYEEEE. For this clone: Its antigen is not identified.

Clones were read by immunoSEQ multiplex PCR, and TCRdb kept only the in-frame ones, dropping some. The top ten hold roughly 30% of the sample, which has under 25,000 clones, approximately 87% seen once. The J gene is TRBJ1-4, the V gene TRBV5-6, with no clear D. The receptor was isolated from an adult with an advanced solid tumor such as melanoma, head and neck, liver or kidney cancer. The sample in question was CD4+ or CD8+ T cells sorted from blood, obtained in a trial of the OX40 agonist ivuxolimab. The CDR3 sequence is CASSSSGSRDEKLFF. The CDR3 DNA reads TGTGCCAGCAGCTCTTCGGGGAGTAGAGATGAAAAACTGTTTTTT.